This entry lists 20 T cell receptor beta chains sequenced from one sample in a study of shared clonotypes between healthy human individuals. Produced via immunoSEQ multiplex PCR; TCRdb's table is partial and in-frame only. This sample has some 2,400,000 clones; 90% to 96% occur once, and the top ten carry approximately 0.13%. Sequencing used naive CD4+ T cells sorted from blood. Subset denoted: CD45RA+ positively selected. The receptors here all came from a man aged 18 to 29 in good health.

This clone was observed a few times. The V gene is TRBV5-5, the J gene TRBJ1-5; D not certain. Germline V CDR1 and CDR2: SGHKS, YYEKEE (reference sequence). V was pared by 0 bases and J by 9 bases, with 10 bases between. This CDR3 is 13 amino acids long. The CDR3 region is CASSLEEQRPQHF. In DNA form, the CDR3 reads TGTGCCAGCAGCTTGGAGGAGCAAAGGCCCCAGCATTTT.

This clone appeared once. The chain combines TRBV7-2 with TRBJ2-4; weak D call: TRBD1 (6 bases). V was shortened by 5 bases and J by 1 base, with 9 bases between the two germline ends. Germline CDR1 reads SGHTA; CDR2 reads FQGNSA. The CDR3 consists of 14 residues. Written as DNA, the CDR3 is TGTGCCAGCAGCGTAGGGGGTGCCAAAAACATTCAGTACTTC. Protein: CASSVGGAKNIQYF.

This sequence joins TRBV5-1 and TRBJ2-2; maybe TRBD2 (5 bases). Trimming shortened V by 0 bases and J by 2 bases, and 8 bases separated the two germline ends. Per germline, CDR1 SGHRS and CDR2 YFSETQ. This CDR3 has 15 residues. The CDR3 DNA follows: TGCGCCAGCAGCTTGGCCGGGAAAAACACCGGGGAGCTGTTTTTT. Its translation: CASSLAGKNTGELFF.

The chain has TRBV7-2 and TRBJ1-1; no definite D call. Trimming pared 5 bases from V and 2 bases from J, leaving 9 bases between. This CDR3 region has 13 residues. The germline gives CDR1 SGHTA, CDR2 FQGNSA. DNA for the CDR3: TGTGCCAGCAGCCCAAGCCCTAACACTGAAGCTTTCTTT. Translated, it gives CASSPSPNTEAFF. Full variable domain (rest looked up from reference TRBV7-2 and TRBJ1-1): GAGVSQSPSNKVTEKGKDVELRCDPISGHTALYWYRQSLGQGLEFLIYFQGNSAPDKSGLPSDRFSAERTGGSVSTLTIQRTQQEDSAVYLCASSPSPNTEAFFGQGTRLTVV.

V and J are TRBV10-2 and TRBJ2-7, with TRBD2 identical over 9 bases. The trim removed 3 bases at V and 1 base at J, leaving 7 bases unmatched. CDR3 length: 16 residues. Germline CDR1 and CDR2: WSHSY and SAAADI. Written as DNA, the CDR3 is TGCGCCAGCAGTGACCCACCGGGACTAGCTTCCTACGAGCAGTACTTC. It is translated as CASSDPPGLASYEQYF.

The chain couples TRBV9 to TRBJ1-2; 8 bases align to TRBD1. Germline values: CDR1 SGDLS, CDR2 YYNGEE. V was pared by 4 bases and J by 2 bases, with 10 bases of the junction left unmatched. The CDR3 is 16 amino acids. The CDR3 sequence: CASSHNQDRANYGYTF. CDR3 bases: TGTGCCAGCAGCCACAACCAGGACAGGGCGAACTATGGCTACACCTTC.

The genes are TRBV7-8 and TRBJ1-1; D gene unclear. Deletions cut 3 bases from V and 0 bases from J, with 8 bases between. CDR1 is SGHVS and CDR2 is FQNEAQ in the germline V gene. There are 14 residues in the CDR3. CDR3 in amino acids: CASSFPTLNTEAFF. For the CDR3, the DNA is TGTGCCAGCAGCTTCCCGACACTGAACACTGAAGCTTTCTTT.

The J gene is TRBJ1-2, the V gene TRBV7-9; D not resolved. The CDR3 length is 13 residues. V dropped 3 bases and J dropped 5 bases, with 10 bases sitting between them. The germline gives CDR1 SEHNR, CDR2 FQNEAQ (reference sequence). For the CDR3, the DNA is TGTGCCAGCAGCTTGAAGACGAGGTATGGCTACACCTTC. It translates to CASSLKTRYGYTF. Full variable domain (missing parts from reference TRBV7-9 and TRBJ1-2): DTGVSQNPRHKITKRGQNVTFRCDPISEHNRLYWYRQTLGQGPEFLTYFQNEAQLEKSRLLSDRFSAERPKGSFSTLEIQRTEQGDSAMYLCASSLKTRYGYTFGSGTRLTVV.

The chain joins TRBV7-8 to TRBJ2-1, with 9 bases aligning to TRBD2. Trimming took 3 bases from V and 2 from J; bases not matched to a gene: 2. Germline loops: CDR1 SGHVS, CDR2 FQNEAQ. The CDR3 consists of 15 residues. CDR3 nucleotides: TGTGCCAGCAGCTTGGCGGGAGGGCCCTACAATGAGCAGTTCTTC. As protein: CASSLAGGPYNEQFF.

The V gene is TRBV11-2, the J gene TRBJ1-2; a possible D gene is TRBD1 (5 bases). The CDR3 sequence is 13 residues long. Germline V gene sequence: CDR1 SGHAT, CDR2 FQNNGV. V was trimmed by 7 bases and J by 4 bases, leaving 13 bases between them. The CDR3 sequence is CASTNSGGYGYTF. As DNA, the CDR3 is TGTGCCAGCACCAACTCGGGGGGCTATGGCTACACCTTC.

V gene TRBV11-2 combines with J gene TRBJ1-1; TRBD1 is a possible D gene (5 bases). The CDR3 is 13 residues long. Germline-derived CDR1 and CDR2 are SGHAT and FQNNGV. Deletions cut 2 bases from V and 4 bases from J, with 8 bases between. DNA of the CDR3: TGTGCCAGCAGCTTACAGGGAGGCACTGAAGCTTTCTTT. It is translated as CASSLQGGTEAFF.

This clone has a single count. The chain recombines TRBV6-1 with TRBJ1-5; TRBD1 aligns across 8 bases. There are 15 residues in the CDR3. V was clipped by 6 bases and J by 3 bases; unmatched bases: 7. Germline CDR1 and CDR2: MNHNS and SASEGT. The CDR3 region has the DNA TGTGCCAGCAGGGCCGGGACAGGCTTCAATCAGCCCCAGCATTTT. Translated, it gives CASRAGTGFNQPQHF.

The rearrangement links TRBV19 to TRBJ2-1; the match to TRBD2 covers 8 bases. The CDR3 is 15 amino acids. Germline CDR1 and CDR2: LNHDA and SQIVND (reference sequence). Trimming at V came to 1 base and at J to 7 bases, leaving 6 bases not matched to a gene. CDR3: CASSIGREGRNEQFF. The CDR3 nucleotides read TGTGCCAGTAGTATAGGACGGGAGGGCCGAAATGAGCAGTTCTTC.

The chain links TRBV7-8 to TRBJ2-7; the match to TRBD1 covers 8 bases. Germline values: CDR1 SGHVS, CDR2 FQNEAQ. The J segment lost 2 bases and the V segment lost 6 bases, leaving 12 bases of the junction unmatched. The CDR3 has 16 residues. CDR3 residues: CASRSFQGAKPYEQYF. The CDR3 DNA follows: TGTGCCAGCAGATCTTTCCAGGGGGCGAAACCCTACGAGCAGTACTTC.

The chain joins TRBV6-5 to TRBJ1-2; TRBD1 matches 11 bases. The CDR3 contains 15 residues. V lost 2 bases to trimming and J lost 7 bases; unmatched junction nucleotides: 6. The germline V gene encodes CDR1 MNHEY and CDR2 SVGAGI. The CDR3 coding sequence is TGTGCCAGCAGTTACAGGCCGGGACAGGGGGGTGGCTACACCTTC. It translates to CASSYRPGQGGGYTF.

This chain connects TRBV25-1 to TRBJ1-5; TRBD1 might be the D (5 bases). Trimming left V 4 bases short and J 3 bases short, with 19 bases between. The CDR3 loop spans 17 amino acids. Per the germline V gene, CDR1 is MGHDK and CDR2 is SYGVNS. The CDR3 bases are TGTGCCAGCAGTGGGAGAGCCGGGGGGGACCTCAATCAGCCCCAGCATTTT. It encodes CASSGRAGGDLNQPQHF.

About this clone: The same CDR3 also results from other DNA sequences found in this sample. V is TRBV10-3 and J is TRBJ2-1, with TRBD2 identical over 11 bases. Germline CDR1 is ENHRY and CDR2 is SYGVKD. The CDR3 covers 15 residues. With 4 bases clipped from V and 3 bases from J, the junction kept 2 bases outside the gene matches. This CDR3 is CAISGGTSGYNEQFF. CDR3 DNA sequence: TGTGCCATCAGTGGAGGGACTAGCGGCTACAATGAGCAGTTCTTC.

The chain recombines TRBV27 with TRBJ1-2; 7 positions agree with TRBD1. Germline loops: CDR1 MNHEY, CDR2 SMNVEV (reference sequence). The CDR3 has 14 residues. V trimming: 6 bases; J trimming: 2 bases; junction bases outside the gene matches: 6. The CDR3 DNA reads as TGTGCCAGCAGCTTTGACAGGGTCAACTATGGCTACACCTTC. Its translation is CASSFDRVNYGYTF.

The chain uses TRBV9 and TRBJ2-7, with TRBD1 matching over 7 bases. The CDR3 runs to 13 residues. Germline trimming cut 4 bases from V and 6 bases from J; bases unmatched to any gene: 7. CDR1 and CDR2 from the germline V gene are SGDLS and YYNGEE. The CDR3 protein is CASSPGQFGEQYF. DNA of the CDR3: TGTGCCAGCAGCCCGGGACAGTTCGGCGAGCAGTACTTC.

V usage is TRBV11-2 and J usage is TRBJ1-3; D is unclear. The CDR3 totals 15 residues. The V end lost 0 bases, the J end lost 1 base, and 7 bases lay between the germline ends. Germline loops: CDR1 SGHAT, CDR2 FQNNGV. CDR3: CASSLDSRSGNTIYF. CDR3 coding DNA: TGTGCCAGCAGCTTAGATAGTAGATCTGGAAACACCATATATTTT.